Below, 32 T cell receptor beta chains from the same sample are listed, as sequenced in a study of identical twins. TCRdb redid the calling of the 5' RACE reads with MiXCR, one entry per CDR3 protein. The sample holds approximately 210,000 distinct CDR3 sequences, less than 20% seen once. These data were also filed under a second study, of T cells expressing NK-cell markers.

Specimen: CD8+ T cells sorted from blood. These receptors were obtained from a woman between 18 and 29 years old in good health.

This clonotype was observed a handful of times. This rearrangement joins TRBV10-3 to TRBJ2-5; 8 bases agree with TRBD2. This CDR3 region has 15 residues. V trimming: 0 bases; J trimming: 5 bases; junction bases outside the gene matches: 5. Germline CDR1 ENHRY, CDR2 SYGVKD. The CDR3 coding sequence is TGTGCCATCAGTGAGTCGAGGCTAGCGGGCGAGACCCAGTACTTC. Its translation is CAISESRLAGETQYF.

This chain joins TRBV5-1 and TRBJ2-5, with TRBD1 identical over 10 bases. Germline CDR1 and CDR2: SGHRS and YFSETQ. The V gene end was trimmed by 0 bases and the J gene end by 2 bases; junction bases not matched to a gene: 13. CDR3 length: 19 amino acids. The CDR3 region is CASSLVRGQGLQPQETQYF. CDR3 DNA: TGCGCCAGCAGCTTGGTTAGGGGACAGGGGCTCCAGCCGCAAGAGACCCAGTACTTC.

The rearrangement uses TRBV25-1 and TRBJ1-1; D unresolved. CDR3 size: 13 residues. Trimming removed 5 bases at V and 11 bases at J, with 18 bases between. Germline values: CDR1 MGHDK, CDR2 SYGVNS. This CDR3 reads CASSTSRASRAFF. The CDR3 nucleotides are TGTGCCAGCAGTACATCCCGGGCGTCGAGGGCTTTCTTT.

In this sample, this clonotype turned up a few times. The rearrangement joins TRBV5-1 to TRBJ2-7; possible D gene TRBD1, 5 bases. Per germline, CDR1 SGHRS and CDR2 YFSETQ. The CDR3 consists of 14 residues. Trimming cost V 4 bases and J 2 bases, with 13 bases left between them. The CDR3 loop is CASSVGLVPYEQYF. The CDR3 DNA is TGCGCCAGCAGCGTGGGGCTTGTTCCCTACGAGCAGTACTTC. The full variable domain, with the rest looked up from reference TRBV5-1 and TRBJ2-7, is KAGVTQTPRYLIKTRGQQVTLSCSPISGHRSVSWYQQTPGQGLQFLFEYFSETQRNKGNFPGRFSGRQFSNSRSEMNVSTLELGDSALYLCASSVGLVPYEQYFGPGTRLTVT.

This chain joins TRBV7-9 and TRBJ1-4; TRBD1 aligns across 7 bases. Germline CDR1 SEHNR, CDR2 FQNEAQ (reference sequence). V shed 5 bases and J 4 bases; nucleotides not matched to a gene: 13. The CDR3 is 17 residues long. The CDR3 nucleotides read TGTGCCAGCAGCCAGGCCTCGGGACAGCCAAATAATGAAAAACTGTTTTTT. Residues: CASSQASGQPNNEKLFF.

This clonotype has just a few counts. The chain has TRBV10-3 and TRBJ2-2, with 9 bases that match TRBD2. CDR1 and CDR2 (germline): ENHRY, SYGVKD. With 10 bases clipped from V and 4 bases from J, the junction kept 4 bases outside the gene matches. This CDR3 comprises 13 residues. CDR3 in DNA: TGTGCCAATCAGGGACTAGCCACCGGGGAGCTGTTTTTT. Its translation is CANQGLATGELFF.

The rearrangement uses TRBV20-1 and TRBJ2-5; 9 bases fit TRBD1. Trimming cost V 0 bases and J 7 bases; bases outside gene matches: 6. CDR3 length equals 14 residues. CDR1 and CDR2 (germline): DFQATT, SNEGSKA (reference sequence). CDR3 region: CSARDGLDRGTQYF. The CDR3 DNA follows: TGCAGTGCTAGAGATGGCTTGGACAGGGGGACCCAGTACTTC.

The V gene is TRBV27, the J gene TRBJ2-4; no clear D. The germline CDR1 and CDR2 sequences are MNHEY and SMNVEV (reference sequence). CDR3 length: 11 residues. V was trimmed by 3 bases and J by 9 bases, leaving 6 bases between them. The CDR3 nucleotides are TGTGCCAGCAGTTTCAAGGGCATTCAGTACTTC. It yields the protein CASSFKGIQYF.

This clonotype was observed many times. The chain uses TRBV3-1 and TRBJ2-1, with D possibly being TRBD1 or TRBD2 (5 bases each). The V end lost 0 bases, the J end lost 7 bases, and 16 bases lay between the germline ends. This CDR3 region has 16 residues. Per the germline V gene, CDR1 is LGHDT and CDR2 is YNNKEL (reference sequence). In DNA, the CDR3 is TGTGCCAGCAGCCAAGAGGGACGCACCCTAATAAATGAGCAGTTCTTC. This sequence encodes CASSQEGRTLINEQFF.

This clonotype was counted a few times. The V call is TRBV7-9, the J call TRBJ1-1, with 7 bases that match TRBD1. CDR1 SEHNR and CDR2 FQNEAQ come from the germline V gene (reference sequence). The CDR3 consists of 15 residues. V was pared by 6 bases and J by 0 bases, with 7 bases of the junction left unmatched. In DNA, the CDR3 is TGTGCCAGCAGTTCTGGGGACAGCTTGAACACTGAAGCTTTCTTT. Its translation is CASSSGDSLNTEAFF.

This clonotype was recorded a few times. The chain recombines TRBV2 with TRBJ1-6, with a weak D call TRBD1 (5 bases). The CDR3 runs to 15 residues. V lost 0 bases and J lost 7, with 10 bases in between. The germline CDR1 and CDR2 sequences are SNHLY and FYNNEI. The CDR3 region is CASSEAGARNSPLHF. The CDR3 DNA reads as TGTGCCAGCAGTGAAGCAGGGGCGAGAAATTCACCCCTCCACTTT. The variable domain in full, completed from reference TRBV2 and TRBJ1-6, reads EPEVTQTPSHQVTQMGQEVILRCVPISNHLYFYWYRQILGQKVEFLVSFYNNEISEKSEIFDDQFSVERPDGSNFTLKIRSTKLEDSAMYFCASSEAGARNSPLHFGNGTRLTVT.

This rearrangement joins TRBV5-1 to TRBJ2-2; TRBD1 agrees at 7 bases. The CDR3 is 14 amino acids. V was pared by 4 bases and J by 3 bases, with 3 bases of the junction left unmatched. Germline V gene sequence: CDR1 SGHRS, CDR2 YFSETQ. The CDR3 nucleotides read TGCGCCAGCAGCCCCGACAGGGACACCGGGGAGCTGTTTTTT. It encodes CASSPDRDTGELFF.

This clonotype has only one observation. The genes are TRBV29-1 and TRBJ2-1; D might be TRBD1 (6 bases). The germline V and J ends were trimmed by 0 bases and 7 bases, with 25 bases remaining between them. Germline values: CDR1 SQVTM, CDR2 ANQGSEA. The CDR3 extends over 18 amino acids. The CDR3 DNA reads TGCAGCGTTGAAGATCTTCAGACGGTGCCAGGGGTTCGGAATGAGCAGTTCTTC. Protein sequence: CSVEDLQTVPGVRNEQFF.

The chain couples TRBV27 to TRBJ2-3; D perhaps matches TRBD2 (7 bases). CDR1 and CDR2 from the germline V gene are MNHEY and SMNVEV (reference sequence). This CDR3 is 14 amino acids long. The ends were cut back, 2 bases at V and 5 bases at J, with 11 bases in the middle. The CDR3 protein is CASSLGGGVDTQYF. DNA of the CDR3: TGTGCCAGCAGTTTAGGCGGGGGCGTAGATACGCAGTATTTT.

The chain recombines TRBV2 with TRBJ2-1; tentative D call: TRBD2 (5 bases). In germline, CDR1 is SNHLY, CDR2 FYNNEI. The V end lost 1 base, the J end lost 8 bases, and 18 bases lay between the germline ends. The CDR3 is 16 residues long. CDR3 DNA sequence: TGTGCCAGCAGTGAAGGAGCGGCTAGCCCGGAGCATGAGCAGTTCTTC. It is translated as CASSEGAASPEHEQFF.

The chain employs TRBV27 and TRBJ2-1; D is possibly TRBD1 or TRBD2 (5 bases each). Germline CDR1 and CDR2: MNHEY and SMNVEV (reference sequence). V was cut by 3 bases and J by 10 bases, with 13 bases left in between. The CDR3 contains 13 residues. This CDR3 reads CASSFGASGEQFF. The CDR3 bases are TGTGCCAGCAGTTTCGGGGCCTCCGGGGAGCAGTTCTTC.

The sample holds many counts of this clonotype. In DNA form, the CDR3 reads TGTGCCAGCAGCGGTGGTGGCACTGAAGCTTTCTTT. This sequence encodes CASSGGGTEAFF. The V call is TRBV9, the J call TRBJ1-1; D ambiguous. CDR3 size: 12 residues. The germline V gene encodes CDR1 SGDLS and CDR2 YYNGEE. Trimming left V 3 bases short and J 4 bases short, with 7 bases between. The full variable domain, with the rest looked up from reference TRBV9 and TRBJ1-1, is DSGVTQTPKHLITATGQRVTLRCSPRSGDLSVYWYQQSLDQGLQFLIQYYNGEERAKGNILERFSAQQFPDLHSELNLSSLELGDSALYFCASSGGGTEAFFGQGTRLTVV.

The rearrangement uses TRBV3-1 and TRBJ2-7; 7 bases match TRBD2. Germline V gene lookup returns CDR1 LGHDT and CDR2 YNNKEL (reference sequence). V dropped 4 bases and J dropped 5; count of bases not matched to a gene: 8. The CDR3 extends over 14 amino acids. Here the CDR3 reads CASSPLGGINEQYF. CDR3 bases: TGTGCCAGCAGCCCCTTGGGGGGGATAAACGAGCAGTACTTC.

This clonotype was counted a few times. The chain uses TRBV7-9 and TRBJ2-7; possibly TRBD1 for D (5 bases). Germline V CDR1 and CDR2: SEHNR, FQNEAQ (reference sequence). V lost 5 bases to trimming and J lost 6 bases, with 11 bases between them. The CDR3 is 12 amino acids. The CDR3: CASSGDSGEQYF. Written as DNA, the CDR3 is TGTGCCAGCAGCGGAGACAGTGGCGAGCAGTACTTC.

The chain employs TRBV29-1 and TRBJ2-7, with 9 bases aligning to TRBD1. Germline assignment: CDR1 SQVTM and CDR2 ANQGSEA. The CDR3 runs to 13 residues. V shed 4 bases and J 6 bases; nucleotides not matched to a gene: 7. The CDR3, as DNA: TGCAGCGTTGCGGGGACAGGGAATGCCGAGCAGTACTTC. It translates to CSVAGTGNAEQYF.

The rearrangement links TRBV9 to TRBJ2-7, with 11 positions matching TRBD2. The CDR3 is made up of 15 amino acids. Germline loops: CDR1 SGDLS, CDR2 YYNGEE. With 0 bases clipped from V and 2 bases from J, the junction kept 1 base outside the gene matches. DNA of the CDR3: TGTGCCAGCAGCGTAGTACTAGCGGGGGCCTACGAGCAGTACTTC. It specifies CASSVVLAGAYEQYF.

The CDR3 loop is CASSLAGLSNEQFF. CDR3 in DNA: TGTGCCAGCAGCTTAGCGGGCCTGTCCAATGAGCAGTTCTTC. The rearrangement joins TRBV5-5 to TRBJ2-1, with D tentatively TRBD2 (6 bases). Germline CDR1 SGHKS, CDR2 YYEKEE (reference sequence). V was shortened by 2 bases and J by 6 bases, with 12 bases between the two germline ends. The CDR3 runs to 14 residues.

J is TRBJ2-7 and V is TRBV5-6; 8 bases line up with TRBD1. Germline lookup yields CDR1 SGHDT and CDR2 YYEEEE. The V gene end was trimmed by 5 bases and the J gene end by 0 bases; junction bases not matched to a gene: 4. CDR3 length: 14 residues. CDR3 sequence reads: CASSTGGSSYEQYF. CDR3 nucleotide sequence: TGTGCCAGCAGTACAGGGGGAAGCTCCTACGAGCAGTACTTC.

This sequence joins TRBV14 and TRBJ2-7; D possibly uses TRBD1 or TRBD2 (6 bases each). V was cut by 5 bases and J by 6 bases, with 14 bases left in between. The CDR3 loop spans 13 amino acids. Per the germline V gene, CDR1 is SGHDN and CDR2 is FVKESK. The CDR3 bases are TGTGCCAGCAGCATCGGGGGCGCAGGCGAGCAGTACTTC. It translates to CASSIGGAGEQYF.

This clonotype was picked up a small number of times. The chain joins TRBV27 to TRBJ2-1; no reliable D call. From germline, CDR1 is MNHEY and CDR2 SMNVEV (reference sequence). The CDR3 covers 12 residues. V gave up 7 bases and J gave up 2 bases, with 6 bases separating them. The CDR3 spells CASKKTYNEQFF. In nucleotides, the CDR3 is TGTGCCAGCAAAAAGACCTACAATGAGCAGTTCTTC.

This clonotype came up a few times. V usage is TRBV27 and J usage is TRBJ2-7; D gene unclear. The germline CDR1 and CDR2 sequences are MNHEY and SMNVEV (reference sequence). This CDR3 has 13 residues. The V gene lost 8 bases and the J gene lost 5 bases, with 16 bases spanning the gap. Here the CDR3 DNA reads TGTGCCAGCGGAGAGAGTGGCCGCCACGAGCAGTACTTC. This codes for CASGESGRHEQYF.

V and J are TRBV12-3 or TRBV12-4 and TRBJ2-6; D is ambiguous. CDR3 length: 14 residues. The V gene lost 8 bases and the J gene lost 0 bases, with 8 bases spanning the gap. The CDR3 nucleotides read TGTGCCAGCGAAGACAACTCTGGGGCCAACGTCCTGACTTTC. Protein sequence: CASEDNSGANVLTF.

This clonotype showed up just a few times. The genes are TRBV20-1 and TRBJ2-7, with D possibly being TRBD2 (5 bases). Germline V gene lookup returns CDR1 DFQATT and CDR2 SNEGSKA (reference sequence). CDR3 length: 13 amino acids. V lost 5 bases and J 4 bases, leaving 15 bases between the germline ends. The DNA of the CDR3 is TGCAGTGCTGAAAGCACTGGGGAGTACGAGCAGTACTTC. Its translation is CSAESTGEYEQYF.

In this sample, this clonotype turned up a few times. This chain connects TRBV13 to TRBJ2-7; D is unclear. V was shortened by 1 base and J by 6 bases, with 10 bases between the two germline ends. The CDR3 is 13 residues long. The germline gives CDR1 PRHDT, CDR2 FYEKMQ (reference sequence). This chain's CDR3 is CASSLVLSGEQYF. CDR3 nucleotide sequence: TGTGCCAGCAGCTTAGTACTGTCTGGCGAGCAGTACTTC. The full variable domain, its missing parts supplied by reference TRBV13 and TRBJ2-7, is AAGVIQSPRHLIKEKRETATLKCYPIPRHDTVYWYQQGPGQDPQFLISFYEKMQSDKGSIPDRFSAQQFSDYHSELNMSSLELGDSALYFCASSLVLSGEQYFGPGTRLTVT.

A few counts support this clonotype. The chain carries TRBV12-3 or TRBV12-4 and TRBJ1-2; D is unclear. The CDR3 has 16 residues. Trimming pared 8 bases from V and 0 bases from J, leaving 19 bases between. DNA of the CDR3: TGTGCCAGCCAATTAAGCCTGGAGGATACTAACTATGGCTACACCTTC. It specifies CASQLSLEDTNYGYTF.

Many counts were recorded for this clonotype. The chain links TRBV24-1 to TRBJ2-1; possibly TRBD1 for D (5 bases). Per germline, CDR1 KGHDR and CDR2 SFDVKD. V was cut by 5 bases and J by 9 bases, with 7 bases left in between. CDR3 length equals 11 residues. The CDR3 bases are TGTGCCACCAGTGTTGGGGCTGAGCAGTTCTTC. This translates into CATSVGAEQFF.

This clonotype showed up just a few times. This rearrangement joins TRBV4-3 to TRBJ2-2; no definite D call. Germline CDR1 is LGHNA and CDR2 is YSLEER. The length of the CDR3 is 14 residues. Trimming took off 1 base at V and 1 base at J, with 4 bases between the two ends. As DNA, the CDR3 is TGCGCCAGCAGCCAAGGACAGAACACCGGGGAGCTGTTTTTT. It codes for CASSQGQNTGELFF.